The 32 T cell receptor beta chains below come from one sample, sequenced in a study of cytomegalovirus exposure and HLA in healthy donors. The PCR contained 60 Vbeta and 13 Jbeta primers. Using immunoSEQ multiplex PCR, the repertoire was profiled, and TCRdb retains in-frame clones only, with some absent. The table shows roughly 100,000 clones, with roughly 80% occurring only once. The sequenced sample was PBMCs. All receptors derive from a middle-aged woman in good health and CMV-seropositive.

The J gene is TRBJ2-3, the V gene TRBV7-9; maybe TRBD1 (6 bases). The CDR3 loop spans 13 amino acids. V shed 3 bases and J shed 10 bases, with 14 bases lying between them. Looked up from germline, CDR1 is SEHNR and CDR2 is FQNEAQ (reference sequence). The CDR3 here is CASSFNRVSAQYF. For the CDR3, the DNA is TGTGCCAGCAGCTTTAACAGGGTATCAGCGCAGTATTTT.

The chain employs TRBV6-1 and TRBJ2-1; 7 bases fit TRBD1. CDR1 MNHNS and CDR2 SASEGT come from the germline V gene. The CDR3 runs to 15 residues. The junction had 8 bases not matched to a gene; V was cut back by 1 base and J by 8 bases. The CDR3, as DNA: TGTGCCAGCAGTGAAGGACAGGGTTCTGTCGATGAGCAGTTCTTC. It yields the protein CASSEGQGSVDEQFF.

This clone was observed a single time. V gene TRBV13 combines with J gene TRBJ2-2, with 7 positions matching TRBD1. Germline V gene sequence: CDR1 PRHDT, CDR2 FYEKMQ (reference sequence). The CDR3 has 13 residues. V shed 5 bases and J 4 bases; nucleotides not matched to a gene: 1. The CDR3 sequence: CASSPGGTGELFF. In DNA form, the CDR3 reads TGTGCCAGCAGCCCAGGGGGCACCGGGGAGCTGTTTTTT.

The J gene is TRBJ1-1, the V gene TRBV27, with a weak D call TRBD1 (5 bases). Trimming pared 5 bases from V and 3 bases from J, leaving 10 bases between. CDR3 length: 13 residues. Per the germline V gene, CDR1 is MNHEY and CDR2 is SMNVEV (reference sequence). CDR3 nucleotide sequence: TGTGCCAGCAGTCTCCGGGGGGACACTGAAGCTTTCTTT. It yields the protein CASSLRGDTEAFF.

J is TRBJ2-1 and V is TRBV5-5; D gene ambiguous. In germline, CDR1 is SGHKS, CDR2 YYEKEE (reference sequence). Deletions cut 1 base from V and 8 bases from J, with 10 bases between. The CDR3 runs to 13 residues. The DNA for the CDR3 is TGTGCCAGCAGCTTGATACCTCAGGATGAGCAGTTCTTC. This codes for CASSLIPQDEQFF.

This clone has a handful of counts. This chain links TRBV14 with TRBJ2-2, with D perhaps matching TRBD2 (5 bases). V lost 5 bases and J 6 bases, leaving 13 bases between the germline ends. Germline V CDR1 and CDR2: SGHDN, FVKESK. The length of the CDR3 is 14 residues. The CDR3 DNA is TGTGCCAGCAGCGCAAAGCGGCCCTCCGGGGAGCTGTTTTTT. Protein: CASSAKRPSGELFF.

The genes are TRBV27 and TRBJ2-1, with 8 bases aligning to TRBD2. Trimming at V came to 5 bases and at J to 1 base, leaving 7 bases not matched to a gene. The CDR3 length is 16 residues. Germline lookup yields CDR1 MNHEY and CDR2 SMNVEV (reference sequence). The CDR3 DNA reads as TGTGCCAGCAGTCTACTAGCGGTTAGTTCCTACAATGAGCAGTTCTTC. It specifies CASSLLAVSSYNEQFF.

The chain has TRBV29-1 and TRBJ2-7, with TRBD1 as a possible D gene (5 bases). Germline V gives CDR1 SQVTM, CDR2 ANQGSEA. The ends were cut back, 4 bases at V and 6 bases at J, with 7 bases in the middle. There are 10 residues in the CDR3. The CDR3 loop reads CSVVRGEQYF. As DNA, the CDR3 is TGCAGCGTTGTTAGGGGCGAGCAGTACTTC.

This chain joins TRBV2 and TRBJ2-7; no clear D gene. The germline V gene has CDR1 SNHLY and CDR2 FYNNEI. The CDR3 covers 13 residues. Between the trimmed V and J ends, which lost 7 bases and 3 bases, there was a span of 13 bases. The DNA of the CDR3 is TGTGCCAGCAACCCAGTCTCGTTCTACGAGCAGTACTTC. Protein sequence: CASNPVSFYEQYF. Based on the CDR3 plus reference TRBV2 and TRBJ2-7, the full variable domain is EPEVTQTPSHQVTQMGQEVILRCVPISNHLYFYWYRQILGQKVEFLVSFYNNEISEKSEIFDDQFSVERPDGSNFTLKIRSTKLEDSAMYFCASNPVSFYEQYFGPGTRLTVT.

As DNA, the CDR3 is TGCGCCAGCAGCTTGGGTCCTCGGGACACTGAAGCTTTCTTT. This sequence encodes CASSLGPRDTEAFF. The rearrangement links TRBV5-1 to TRBJ1-1; the D is unclear. Germline lookup yields CDR1 SGHRS and CDR2 YFSETQ. V lost 0 bases to trimming and J lost 3 bases, with 9 bases between them. The CDR3 contains 14 residues.

This clone came up a few times. The V call is TRBV2, the J call TRBJ1-3; no clear D gene. This CDR3 has 14 amino acids. Trimming removed 2 bases from V and 0 bases from J, with 5 bases in between. Germline V gene lookup returns CDR1 SNHLY and CDR2 FYNNEI. DNA for the CDR3: TGTGCCAGCAGTGAATTAATCTCTGGAAACACCATATATTTT. This codes for CASSELISGNTIYF. The full variable domain, rest sourced from reference TRBV2 and TRBJ1-3, is EPEVTQTPSHQVTQMGQEVILRCVPISNHLYFYWYRQILGQKVEFLVSFYNNEISEKSEIFDDQFSVERPDGSNFTLKIRSTKLEDSAMYFCASSELISGNTIYFGEGSWLTVV.

The V and J genes are TRBV7-2 and TRBJ2-5; the match to TRBD2 covers 10 bases. This CDR3 has 15 amino acids. Trimming took 4 bases from V and 4 from J; bases not matched to a gene: 6. CDR1 is SGHTA, CDR2 FQGNSA, per germline. The CDR3 loop is CASSWLAGATETQYF. As DNA, the CDR3 is TGTGCCAGCAGCTGGCTAGCGGGAGCTACAGAGACCCAGTACTTC.

The chain couples TRBV7-6 to TRBJ1-3; weak D call: TRBD1 (6 bases). Between the trimmed V and J ends, which lost 4 bases and 4 bases, there was a span of 14 bases. The CDR3 sequence is 15 residues long. Germline V gene lookup returns CDR1 SGHVS and CDR2 FNYEAQ. The CDR3 spells CASSSRYRAGNTIYF. Written as DNA, the CDR3 is TGTGCCAGCAGCTCCCGATACAGGGCCGGAAACACCATATATTTT.

This clone showed up just once. V is TRBV5-1 and J is TRBJ2-7; 10 nucleotides match TRBD1. The length of the CDR3 is 15 residues. The V gene end was trimmed by 2 bases and the J gene end by 4 bases; junction bases not matched to a gene: 6. Germline CDR1 and CDR2: SGHRS and YFSETQ. The CDR3: CASSFGTGEGYEQYF. The CDR3 DNA reads as TGCGCCAGCAGCTTTGGGACAGGGGAAGGGTACGAGCAGTACTTC. Drawing the rest from reference TRBV5-1 and TRBJ2-7, the complete variable domain is KAGVTQTPRYLIKTRGQQVTLSCSPISGHRSVSWYQQTPGQGLQFLFEYFSETQRNKGNFPGRFSGRQFSNSRSEMNVSTLELGDSALYLCASSFGTGEGYEQYFGPGTRLTVT.

The chain couples TRBV28 to TRBJ2-3; possible D gene TRBD2, 6 bases. The CDR3 is made up of 15 amino acids. The V gene lost 3 bases and the J gene lost 2 bases, with 12 bases spanning the gap. Per germline, CDR1 MDHEN and CDR2 SYDVKM. CDR3 region: CASSFGASATDTQYF. The CDR3 DNA is TGTGCCAGCAGTTTTGGCGCTAGCGCCACAGATACGCAGTATTTT.

This clone was found a few times. V and J are TRBV4-2 and TRBJ1-6; perhaps TRBD1 as D (5 bases). The CDR3 is 17 residues long. Germline assignment: CDR1 LGHNA and CDR2 YNFKEQ. Trimming pared 1 base from V and 1 base from J, leaving 11 bases between. The CDR3 DNA reads as TGTGCCAGCAGCCAAGGCCAGGGTGAATCCTATAATTCACCCCTCCACTTT. Translated: CASSQGQGESYNSPLHF.

This clone was recorded once. This chain uses TRBV15 with TRBJ2-2, with 8 bases fitting TRBD2. Per the germline V gene, CDR1 is LNHNV and CDR2 is YYDKDF (reference sequence). This CDR3 has 18 residues. V was pared by 1 base and J by 4 bases, with 11 bases of the junction left unmatched. DNA of the CDR3: TGTGCCACCAGCAGAGCGACTGTAGCGGGAAGCGTCACCGGGGAGCTGTTTTTT. This encodes CATSRATVAGSVTGELFF.

The chain uses TRBV7-8 and TRBJ2-6; D gene ambiguous. Per germline, CDR1 SGHVS and CDR2 FQNEAQ. Deletions cut 0 bases from V and 2 bases from J, with 8 bases between. CDR3 length: 16 amino acids. In DNA form, the CDR3 reads TGTGCCAGCAGCTTAGCGATAGTTCCTGGGGCCAACGTCCTGACTTTC. It translates to CASSLAIVPGANVLTF.

This rearrangement joins TRBV10-3 to TRBJ2-3; tentatively, D is TRBD2 (5 bases). The germline V and J ends were trimmed by 5 bases and 0 bases, with 12 bases remaining between them. Per germline, CDR1 ENHRY and CDR2 SYGVKD. The CDR3 has 15 amino acids. For the CDR3, the DNA is TGTGCCATCAGTCTGGGCCGGGATAGCACAGATACGCAGTATTTT. This gives the protein CAISLGRDSTDTQYF.

The rearrangement joins TRBV6-5 to TRBJ2-4; 7 positions match TRBD1. CDR3 length equals 14 residues. Trimming cost V 6 bases and J 0 bases; bases outside gene matches: 2. CDR1 and CDR2 from the germline V gene are MNHEY and SVGAGI. In DNA form, the CDR3 reads TGTGCCAGCAGGGCAGGGGGAGCCAAAAACATTCAGTACTTC. This translates into CASRAGGAKNIQYF.

V is TRBV2 and J is TRBJ2-3; D is possibly TRBD2 (6 bases). V lost 8 bases to trimming and J lost 5 bases, with 11 bases between them. Germline V gives CDR1 SNHLY, CDR2 FYNNEI. There are 12 residues in the CDR3. The CDR3 region is CASRFGGDTQYF. The DNA of the CDR3 is TGTGCCAGCCGCTTCGGGGGAGATACGCAGTATTTT.

V usage is TRBV21-1 and J usage is TRBJ2-7; the listed D gene, TRBD2, was not tested against the DNA. TRBV21-1 corresponds to a pseudogene. This CDR3 is 15 amino acids long. The CDR3 here is CASSKVKGRFYEQYF. CDR3 nucleotides: TGTGCCAGCAGCAAAGTAAAGGGGAGGTTCTACGAGCAGTACTTC.

This clone appeared once. The chain employs TRBV5-1 and TRBJ1-1, with D perhaps TRBD1 (5 bases). The CDR3 runs to 14 residues. The ends were cut back, 5 bases at V and 1 base at J, with 12 bases in the middle. Germline-derived CDR1 and CDR2 are SGHRS and YFSETQ. CDR3 in amino acids: CASRYGHQNTEAFF. The CDR3 DNA follows: TGCGCCAGCAGGTACGGACATCAGAACACTGAAGCTTTCTTT.

The chain couples TRBV6-1 to TRBJ2-5; TRBD1 is a possible D gene (6 bases). The germline V gene has CDR1 MNHNS and CDR2 SASEGT. V was trimmed by 4 bases and J by 2 bases, leaving 14 bases between them. The CDR3 extends over 15 amino acids. This chain's CDR3 is CASSVLRGLQETQYF. The DNA for the CDR3 is TGTGCCAGCAGTGTTTTGAGGGGGTTGCAAGAGACCCAGTACTTC.

This rearrangement joins TRBV5-4 to TRBJ2-3, with D possibly TRBD1 on 5 matching bases. Per the germline V gene, CDR1 is SGHNT and CDR2 is YYREEE (reference sequence). The CDR3 consists of 16 residues. V dropped 2 bases and J dropped 4 bases, with 17 bases sitting between them. CDR3 sequence reads: CASSFELWGQADTQYF. The CDR3 DNA reads TGTGCCAGCAGCTTCGAATTGTGGGGCCAGGCAGATACGCAGTATTTT.

Only a few counts were recorded for this clone. V and J are TRBV7-9 and TRBJ2-1; D is perhaps TRBD2 (6 bases). This CDR3 region has 16 residues. CDR1 and CDR2 from the germline V gene are SEHNR and FQNEAQ (reference sequence). V was pared by 2 bases and J by 7 bases, with 18 bases between. This CDR3 reads CASSLYFSRSGNEQFF. In nucleotides, the CDR3 is TGTGCCAGCAGCTTATATTTTAGTCGGAGCGGGAATGAGCAGTTCTTC. Together with reference TRBV7-9 and TRBJ2-1, the CDR3 gives the full variable domain: DTGVSQNPRHKITKRGQNVTFRCDPISEHNRLYWYRQTLGQGPEFLTYFQNEAQLEKSRLLSDRFSAERPKGSFSTLEIQRTEQGDSAMYLCASSLYFSRSGNEQFFGPGTRLTVL.

J is TRBJ2-1 and V is TRBV28; TRBD2 might be the D (6 bases). The CDR3 consists of 14 residues. Trimming shortened V by 7 bases and J by 2 bases, and 12 bases separated the two germline ends. Germline V CDR1 and CDR2: MDHEN, SYDVKM. Here the CDR3 DNA reads TGTGCCAGCATGCGGGGCGGCCCCTACAATGAGCAGTTCTTC. It yields the protein CASMRGGPYNEQFF.

This clone has a handful of counts. V gene TRBV11-2 combines with J gene TRBJ1-2, with a possible D match to TRBD1 (5 bases). The CDR3 extends over 16 amino acids. Trimming left V 5 bases short and J 1 base short, with 17 bases between. Germline CDR1 and CDR2: SGHAT and FQNNGV. The CDR3 spells CASSPWGGSLNYGYTF. The DNA for the CDR3 is TGTGCCAGCAGCCCTTGGGGGGGTAGCCTTAACTATGGCTACACCTTC.

The chain uses TRBV10-1 and TRBJ2-7; a weak D match, TRBD2 (5 bases). V dropped 6 bases and J dropped 5 bases, with 17 bases sitting between them. The CDR3 spans 14 residues. Germline lookup yields CDR1 WNHNN and CDR2 SYGVQD (reference sequence). The CDR3 DNA is TGCGCCAGCAGCCGGGAACACTACCCCCACGAGCAGTACTTC. Translation gives CASSREHYPHEQYF.

The rearrangement uses TRBV19 and TRBJ1-6, with a possible D match to TRBD1 (6 bases). Germline V gene lookup returns CDR1 LNHDA and CDR2 SQIVND (reference sequence). V shed 0 bases and J shed 7 bases, with 13 bases lying between them. This CDR3 is built from 16 residues. The CDR3 sequence is CASSIDLGRGNSPLHF. The DNA for the CDR3 is TGTGCCAGTAGTATAGATCTCGGCAGGGGAAATTCACCCCTCCACTTT.

The chain is built from TRBV29-1 and TRBJ2-7; 8 positions match TRBD2. The CDR3 loop spans 14 amino acids. Germline CDR1 is SQVTM and CDR2 is ANQGSEA. V dropped 7 bases and J dropped 6; count of bases not matched to a gene: 14. Here the CDR3 DNA reads TGCAGCGCCCGCATACGGGAGGGCTTAGGCGAGCAGTACTTC. It is translated as CSARIREGLGEQYF.

The rearrangement links TRBV19 to TRBJ1-5; 8 nucleotides align to TRBD1. The germline V gene has CDR1 LNHDA and CDR2 SQIVND (reference sequence). The trim removed 3 bases at V and 5 bases at J, leaving 12 bases unmatched. The CDR3 extends over 17 amino acids. CDR3: CASSIQGAGAMYQPQHF. DNA of the CDR3: TGTGCCAGTAGTATTCAGGGGGCAGGGGCGATGTATCAGCCCCAGCATTTT.